Below, 9 T cell receptor beta chains from the same sample are listed, as sequenced in a study of shared clonotypes between healthy human individuals. The protocol was immunoSEQ multiplex PCR, while the TCRdb copy is restricted to in-frame clones and leaves out a portion. The sample has some 2,500,000 clones, roughly 93% seen once. Source material: naive CD4+ T cells from PBMCs. This sample's subset: CD45RA+ positively selected. The receptors here all came from a man between 18 and 35 years old in good health. Some clones in this sample may be carry-over from other donors' samples.

As DNA, the CDR3 is TGTGCCTGGGCTCCGGGACTAGGGCAAGAGACCCAGTACTTC. Its protein is CAWAPGLGQETQYF. The chain couples TRBV30 to TRBJ2-5; 8 bases are shared with TRBD2. J was trimmed by 2 bases and V by 5 bases; bases with no gene match: 7. CDR1 and CDR2 (germline): GTSNPN, SVGIG (reference sequence). CDR3 length: 14 residues.

A word on this clone: Other DNA variants within this sample encode the same CDR3. The rearrangement links TRBV2 to TRBJ1-1; no clear D gene. Germline V lookup: CDR1 SNHLY, CDR2 FYNNEI. The CDR3 spans 14 residues. Trimming removed 6 bases from V and 0 bases from J, with 11 bases in between. The CDR3 is CASSETLMNTEAFF. Here the CDR3 DNA reads TGTGCCAGCAGCGAAACCCTAATGAACACTGAAGCTTTCTTT.

The chain has TRBV11-2 and TRBJ1-2, with D perhaps matching TRBD1 (5 bases). The CDR3 runs to 14 residues. With 6 bases removed from V and 4 bases from J, the gap between germline ends came to 15 bases. Germline CDR1 is SGHAT and CDR2 is FQNNGV. In DNA, the CDR3 is TGTGCCAGCAGGGGATTACAGGACCTCTATGGCTACACCTTC. Its protein product is CASRGLQDLYGYTF.

The chain joins TRBV14 to TRBJ2-1; tentative D call: TRBD2 (5 bases). The CDR3 extends over 16 amino acids. Germline V gives CDR1 SGHDN, CDR2 FVKESK. V lost 1 base to trimming and J lost 0 bases, with 10 bases between them. The CDR3 loop reads CASSQVLGSSYNEQFF. CDR3 nucleotide sequence: TGTGCCAGCAGCCAAGTTCTGGGGAGCTCCTACAATGAGCAGTTCTTC.

This sequence joins TRBV4-2 and TRBJ2-2, with TRBD2 matching 11 bases. Trimming at V came to 3 bases and at J to 5 bases, leaving 11 bases not matched to a gene. From germline, CDR1 is LGHNA and CDR2 YNFKEQ. The CDR3 totals 18 residues. The CDR3 loop reads CASSQDIAGGPRTGELFF. The CDR3 bases are TGTGCCAGCAGCCAGGACATAGCGGGAGGGCCGCGGACCGGGGAGCTGTTTTTT.

V is TRBV6-6 and J is TRBJ2-2; D is perhaps TRBD2 (5 bases). Trimming left V 6 bases short and J 0 bases short, with 11 bases between. Per the germline V gene, CDR1 is MNHNY and CDR2 is SVGAGI (reference sequence). CDR3 length equals 15 residues. The CDR3 protein is CASRVGLTNTGELFF. CDR3 coding DNA: TGTGCCAGCAGAGTCGGACTGACGAACACCGGGGAGCTGTTTTTT.

This chain links TRBV28 with TRBJ2-3, with 9 bases identical to TRBD2. From germline, CDR1 is MDHEN and CDR2 SYDVKM. The CDR3 totals 15 residues. The J segment lost 5 bases and the V segment lost 6 bases, leaving 9 bases of the junction unmatched. The CDR3 sequence is CASRPTASGEDTQYF. The CDR3 DNA follows: TGTGCCAGCAGGCCCACGGCTAGCGGGGAAGATACGCAGTATTTT.

In regard to this clone: Different DNA sequences within this sample yield the same CDR3. This sequence joins TRBV5-1 and TRBJ2-2; perhaps TRBD1 as D (6 bases). Germline CDR1 SGHRS, CDR2 YFSETQ. The CDR3 runs 15 residues. The V gene lost 0 bases and the J gene lost 5 bases, with 11 bases spanning the gap. CDR3 region: CASSLVPGDTGELFF. CDR3 bases: TGCGCCAGCAGCTTGGTTCCAGGGGATACCGGGGAGCTGTTTTTT. Combining the CDR3 with reference TRBV5-1 and TRBJ2-2 gives the whole variable domain KAGVTQTPRYLIKTRGQQVTLSCSPISGHRSVSWYQQTPGQGLQFLFEYFSETQRNKGNFPGRFSGRQFSNSRSEMNVSTLELGDSALYLCASSLVPGDTGELFFGEGSRLTVL.

The chain joins TRBV18 to TRBJ2-2; D is possibly TRBD1 (6 bases). Deletions cut 5 bases from V and 7 bases from J, with 14 bases between. The germline gives CDR1 KGHSH, CDR2 LQKENI. The CDR3 length is 14 residues. The CDR3 sequence: CASSNRVESGELFF. CDR3 DNA: TGTGCCAGCTCAAACAGGGTCGAGAGCGGGGAGCTGTTTTTT.